The T cell receptor (beta chain) under discussion was sequenced for a study of shared clonotypes between healthy human individuals. Background on the study: There were three CD4 naive, three CD4 memory, two CD8 naive and one CD8 memory plates per donor. Overall study results and limits: Naive subsets tended to show greater estimated richness than memory subsets.

Points on this clone: No antigen is known for it.

Sorted-subset replicate PCR reactions contained around 220 ng DNA, corresponding to 29,000 or so T cell genomes. Original methodology: Junction-only sequences produced by ImmunoSEQ had no quality scores, so filtering differed. Libraries were prepared by immunoSEQ multiplex PCR; TCRdb keeps only in-frame clonotypes and omits some of them. V, J and clone size were drawn from that table, and D and trimming were deduced from the DNA. Of around 2.1 million clones in the sample, under 95% are singletons; the top ten hold about 1.5%. CD45RO-negative, CCR7-selected cells formed the naive CD8 fraction, which excluded terminally differentiated effector memory CD45RA+ cells. The CDR3 totals 16 residues. V was clipped by 5 bases and J by 2 bases; unmatched bases: 8. Germline V gene lookup returns CDR1 SEHNR and CDR2 FQNEAQ (reference sequence).

The clonotype originates from a man between 18 and 29 years old in good health. Some clones in this sample may be carry-over from other donors' samples. V and J are TRBV7-9 and TRBJ2-3; 9 nucleotides line up with TRBD2. The sample consisted of naive CD8+ T cells from PBMCs. CDR3 protein: CASSRTSEPSTDTQYF. DNA of the CDR3: TGTGCCAGCAGCCGGACTAGCGAGCCATCCACAGATACGCAGTATTTT.